The 15 T cell receptor beta chains below all came from one sample that was sequenced in a study of response to subunit inactivated influenza vaccine. Each CDR3 protein is one row after TCRdb ran MiXCR on the RT-PCR reads. The repertoire has hundreds of thousands of distinct CDR3 sequences, 25% of them found once; the top ten carry approximately 2%. The material sequenced was CD4+ T cells sorted from PBMCs, taken roughly 5 days after vaccination. These receptor sequences come from a man aged 50-59 years who received an inactivated influenza vaccine.

Only a few counts were recorded for this clonotype. The gene calls are TRBV12-3 or TRBV12-4 and TRBJ1-6; no definite D call. The ends were cut back, 6 bases at V and 9 bases at J, with 15 bases in the middle. This CDR3 has 14 amino acids. CDR3 DNA: TGTGCCAGCAGCGCGACCACCGGGTCTTCACCCCTCCACTTT. Translating gives CASSATTGSSPLHF.

This chain links TRBV12-3 or TRBV12-4 with TRBJ1-5; D unclear. The germline V and J ends were trimmed by 2 bases and 1 base, with 9 bases remaining between them. The CDR3 consists of 15 residues. This CDR3 reads CASSLSLSSNQPQHF. The CDR3 DNA reads TGTGCCAGCAGTTTAAGTCTGTCGAGCAATCAGCCCCAGCATTTT.

V and J are TRBV29-1 and TRBJ2-3; 8 positions match TRBD2. The ends lost 4 bases at V and 1 base at J; junction bases unmatched: 7. The CDR3 is 15 amino acids. Germline V gene sequence: CDR1 SQVTM, CDR2 ANQGSEA. The CDR3 region is CSVGSSRGGTDTQYF. CDR3 nucleotides: TGCAGCGTTGGCTCCTCGCGGGGGGGCACAGATACGCAGTATTTT.

The J gene is TRBJ2-2, the V gene TRBV7-8, with unresolved D. Trimming removed 5 bases at V and 0 bases at J, with 10 bases between. Germline lookup yields CDR1 SGHVS and CDR2 FQNEAQ. CDR3 length equals 15 residues. The CDR3 here is CASSVTPSNTGELFF. The CDR3, as DNA: TGTGCCAGCAGCGTAACCCCCTCGAACACCGGGGAGCTGTTTTTT. The whole variable domain, remainder taken from reference TRBV7-8 and TRBJ2-2, is GAGVSQSPRYKVAKRGQDVALRCDPISGHVSLFWYQQALGQGPEFLTYFQNEAQLDKSGLPSDRFFAERPEGSVSTLKIQRTQQEDSAVYLCASSVTPSNTGELFFGEGSRLTVL.

The DNA of the CDR3 is TGTGCCATCAGTTCAGGTACGAAAAACACTGAAGCTTTCTTT. It yields the protein CAISSGTKNTEAFF. The genes are TRBV10-3 and TRBJ1-1, with unresolved D. Germline V gene data show CDR1 as ENHRY and CDR2 as SYGVKD. V shed 5 bases and J shed 2 bases, with 12 bases lying between them. The CDR3 runs 14 residues.

The J gene is TRBJ1-5, the V gene TRBV30; D remains unclear. Germline lookup yields CDR1 GTSNPN and CDR2 SVGIG (reference sequence). V was pared by 2 bases and J by 1 base, with 6 bases between. CDR3 length: 13 amino acids. CDR3 residues: CAWSRQSNQPQHF. DNA of the CDR3: TGTGCCTGGAGTCGGCAGAGCAATCAGCCCCAGCATTTT.

The rearrangement uses TRBV20-1 and TRBJ1-1; D remains unclear. The V gene's germline CDR1 is DFQATT and CDR2 SNEGSKA (reference sequence). V lost 0 bases to trimming and J lost 0 bases, with 8 bases between them. The CDR3 runs 14 residues. CDR3 nucleotide sequence: TGCAGTGCTAGAGATCGCCGGGTGAACACTGAAGCTTTCTTT. Its translation: CSARDRRVNTEAFF.

The chain is built from TRBV5-5 and TRBJ1-5; D remains unclear. The V gene's germline CDR1 is SGHKS and CDR2 YYEKEE (reference sequence). The V end lost 7 bases, the J end lost 4 bases, and 15 bases lay between the germline ends. The length of the CDR3 is 14 residues. This chain's CDR3 is CASASGYGNQPQHF. CDR3 in DNA: TGTGCCAGCGCCTCGGGTTATGGGAATCAGCCCCAGCATTTT.

The chain is built from TRBV7-2 and TRBJ2-7; TRBD1 might be the D (5 bases). V lost 4 bases to trimming and J lost 2 bases, with 12 bases between them. This CDR3 has 14 amino acids. Germline CDR1 is SGHTA and CDR2 is FQGNSA. CDR3 in DNA: TGTGCCAGCAGCTCCCAGGGTCTAACCTACGAGCAGTACTTC. Translated, it gives CASSSQGLTYEQYF.

This clonotype occurred a few times. The chain uses TRBV12-3 or TRBV12-4 and TRBJ2-7; 7 bases are a match to TRBD1. The CDR3 has 13 amino acids. The trim removed 6 bases at V and 4 bases at J, leaving 6 bases unmatched. CDR3 in amino acids: CASRRDSFYEQYF. DNA of the CDR3: TGTGCCAGCAGAAGGGACAGTTTTTACGAGCAGTACTTC.

This clonotype was detected only a few times. V and J are TRBV5-1 and TRBJ2-1, with TRBD1 matching over 7 bases. The CDR3 is made up of 19 amino acids. With V trimmed by 0 bases and J by 0 bases, 12 bases remained unmatched. Per germline, CDR1 SGHRS and CDR2 YFSETQ. DNA for the CDR3: TGCGCCAGCAGCTTGGGAGGGACAGCCTGGAGGAGCTCCTACAATGAGCAGTTCTTC. Its translation: CASSLGGTAWRSSYNEQFF.

This clonotype was seen a handful of times. This chain uses TRBV20-1 with TRBJ1-2; 9 bases align to TRBD1. CDR3 length: 17 amino acids. V trimming: 1 base; J trimming: 0 bases; junction bases outside the gene matches: 9. In germline, CDR1 is DFQATT, CDR2 SNEGSKA (reference sequence). The CDR3 is CSARAKGQGSSNYGYTF. CDR3 nucleotide sequence: TGCAGTGCTAGAGCTAAGGGACAGGGTTCCTCTAACTATGGCTACACCTTC.

This chain links TRBV11-1 with TRBJ2-5, with unresolved D. This CDR3 spans 18 amino acids. V was shortened by 2 bases and J by 2 bases, with 21 bases between the two germline ends. Germline CDR1 SGHAT, CDR2 FQDESV (reference sequence). The CDR3 region is CASSLSPVGRRRQETQYF. The CDR3 coding sequence is TGTGCCAGCAGCTTATCCCCGGTAGGCAGGAGAAGACAAGAGACCCAGTACTTC.

The chain employs TRBV28 and TRBJ2-7; TRBD1 is a possible D gene (6 bases). Trimming pared 6 bases from V and 1 base from J, leaving 13 bases between. Germline-derived CDR1 and CDR2 are MDHEN and SYDVKM. The CDR3 has 14 residues. In nucleotides, the CDR3 is TGTGCCAGCAGAGCAGGGGTATTGTCCTACGAGCAGTACTTC. It is translated as CASRAGVLSYEQYF.

J is TRBJ2-1 and V is TRBV4-3; D is uncertain. The CDR3 has 14 amino acids. Germline lookup yields CDR1 LGHNA and CDR2 YSLEER. With 0 bases removed from V and 4 bases from J, the gap between germline ends came to 7 bases. The CDR3 nucleotides are TGCGCCAGCAGCCAAGAGGAACTATACAATGAGCAGTTCTTC. Its protein product is CASSQEELYNEQFF.